A single sample is the source of the 8 T cell receptor beta chains below, sequenced in a study of blood T cell repertoires in COVID-19. Clones were sequenced by immunoSEQ multiplex PCR, and TCRdb holds only the in-frame ones, with some missing. The table records approximately 260,000 clones, roughly 84% of them present only once. Source material: peripheral blood. Source of these receptors: a woman between 35 and 50 years old who had recovered from COVID-19.

The chain combines TRBV5-4 with TRBJ1-1; the D gene is possibly TRBD1 (6 bases). Trimming shortened V by 5 bases and J by 1 base, and 12 bases separated the two germline ends. This CDR3 is built from 14 residues. The germline V gene has CDR1 SGHNT and CDR2 YYREEE (reference sequence). This chain's CDR3 is CASRKDSGNTEAFF. For the CDR3, the DNA is TGTGCCAGCAGGAAGGACAGTGGGAACACTGAAGCTTTCTTT.

The rearrangement joins TRBV5-1 to TRBJ2-3, with 10 bases identical to TRBD2. V lost 2 bases, J lost 1 base, and 4 bases stayed unmatched. The CDR3 spans 16 residues. CDR1 is SGHRS, CDR2 YFSETQ, per germline. The CDR3 is CASSLVAGGGTDTQYF. The CDR3 DNA is TGCGCCAGCAGCTTAGTAGCGGGAGGAGGCACAGATACGCAGTATTTT. Drawing the rest from reference TRBV5-1 and TRBJ2-3, the complete variable domain is KAGVTQTPRYLIKTRGQQVTLSCSPISGHRSVSWYQQTPGQGLQFLFEYFSETQRNKGNFPGRFSGRQFSNSRSEMNVSTLELGDSALYLCASSLVAGGGTDTQYFGPGTRLTVL.

V is TRBV4-3 and J is TRBJ1-5; tentatively, D is TRBD1 (5 bases). V dropped 3 bases and J dropped 7 bases, with 16 bases sitting between them. Germline V CDR1 and CDR2: LGHNA, YSLEER. This CDR3 is built from 15 residues. In DNA form, the CDR3 reads TGCGCCAGCAGCCACGACGGCGGGGCAGGCCAGCCCCAGCATTTT. This codes for CASSHDGGAGQPQHF.

This clone came up once. The J gene is TRBJ2-3, the V gene TRBV6-5, with 8 nucleotides matching TRBD1. J lost 4 bases, V lost 4 bases, and 4 bases had no gene match. Germline CDR1 is MNHEY and CDR2 is SVGAGI. This CDR3 is built from 14 residues. CDR3 region: CASSWTGKADTQYF. The CDR3 DNA is TGTGCCAGCAGTTGGACAGGGAAGGCAGATACGCAGTATTTT.

V usage is TRBV5-6 and J usage is TRBJ2-7; 8 nucleotides match TRBD1. V lost 4 bases, J lost 0 bases, and 6 bases stayed unmatched. Germline V gives CDR1 SGHDT, CDR2 YYEEEE. CDR3 length: 15 amino acids. The CDR3 region is CASSARDRSSYEQYF. The CDR3 DNA reads TGTGCCAGCAGCGCCCGGGACAGGAGCTCCTACGAGCAGTACTTC.

The genes are TRBV5-1 and TRBJ1-3; D is uncertain. V was clipped by 4 bases and J by 0 bases, with 17 bases between them. The CDR3 sequence is 17 residues long. Germline assignment: CDR1 SGHRS and CDR2 YFSETQ. In DNA, the CDR3 is TGCGCCAGCAGCCCCGCCCGCGGCGGACTCTCTGGAAACACCATATATTTT. This translates into CASSPARGGLSGNTIYF.

The chain has TRBV19 and TRBJ1-4; 8 bases are a match to TRBD1. The CDR3 has 15 amino acids. The trim removed 5 bases at V and 8 bases at J, leaving 10 bases unmatched. Germline V gives CDR1 LNHDA, CDR2 SQIVND (reference sequence). The CDR3 is CASSLRTGNTEKLFF. CDR3 sequence (DNA): TGTGCCAGTAGTCTCCGGACAGGGAACACGGAAAAACTGTTTTTT.

The chain recombines TRBV19 with TRBJ1-2, with 8 bases aligning to TRBD1. Trimming removed 6 bases from V and 4 bases from J; junction bases left unmatched: 7. Germline V lookup: CDR1 LNHDA, CDR2 SQIVND (reference sequence). This CDR3 has 14 residues. The CDR3 region has the DNA TGTGCCAGTAGGGCAGGGGGCGCCGGCTATGGCTACACCTTC. It translates to CASRAGGAGYGYTF.